One sample yielded the 25 T cell receptor beta chains listed below, sequenced in a study of cytomegalovirus exposure and HLA in healthy donors. 13 Jbeta primers and 60 Vbeta primers were used for the PCR. TCRdb's table, derived via immunoSEQ multiplex PCR, lists solely in-frame clones and lacks some. There are about 99,000 clones in the sample; around 77% occur only once, and roughly 3% lies in the top ten. Sample: PBMCs. The receptors were gathered from a man aged 40-49 years in good health and CMV-seronegative.

This clone appeared once. The rearrangement uses TRBV5-1 and TRBJ2-5; perhaps TRBD1 as D (6 bases). Germline loops: CDR1 SGHRS, CDR2 YFSETQ. V was clipped by 5 bases and J by 5 bases, with 16 bases between them. The CDR3 runs 14 residues. The CDR3 nucleotides are TGCGCCAGCAGACCTGGACAGATAGCGGAGACCCAGTACTTC. Translation: CASRPGQIAETQYF.

This clone is a singleton in its sample. This chain links TRBV27 with TRBJ2-7; D perhaps matches TRBD2 (6 bases). Trimming stripped 3 bases from V and 3 bases from J, with 18 bases between. CDR3 length equals 16 residues. The germline V gene has CDR1 MNHEY and CDR2 SMNVEV (reference sequence). CDR3 bases: TGTGCCAGCAGTTTCGGGCTTGGAGGGATCAACTACGAGCAGTACTTC. Translating it yields CASSFGLGGINYEQYF.

The V and J genes are TRBV5-6 and TRBJ2-5; D is uncertain. The CDR3 is made up of 13 amino acids. Deletions cut 5 bases from V and 2 bases from J, with 10 bases between. The germline V gene has CDR1 SGHDT and CDR2 YYEEEE. DNA for the CDR3: TGTGCCAGCAGGATTATGGCTCAAGAGACCCAGTACTTC. Protein product: CASRIMAQETQYF.

This clone was recorded a few times. The chain employs TRBV28 and TRBJ2-1, with TRBD1 matching over 8 bases. Germline V gene sequence: CDR1 MDHEN, CDR2 SYDVKM. The CDR3 extends over 14 amino acids. With V trimmed by 7 bases and J by 7 bases, 9 bases remained unmatched. CDR3 sequence reads: CASTLGTGKNEQFF. The CDR3, as DNA: TGTGCCAGCACCCTCGGGACAGGTAAAAATGAGCAGTTCTTC.

This clone was recorded once. V gene TRBV11-2 combines with J gene TRBJ2-3; 9 bases are shared with TRBD2. Germline V lookup: CDR1 SGHAT, CDR2 FQNNGV. The J segment lost 6 bases and the V segment lost 5 bases, leaving 9 bases of the junction unmatched. The CDR3 extends over 15 amino acids. The CDR3 nucleotides are TGTGCCAGCAGCCCTAATAGCGGGAGAGGCGATACGCAGTATTTT. Its translation is CASSPNSGRGDTQYF.

This clone turned up a few times. V usage is TRBV6-5 and J usage is TRBJ1-2; D is undetermined. Germline lookup yields CDR1 MNHEY and CDR2 SVGAGI. V lost 0 bases and J lost 7, with 9 bases in between. The CDR3 spans 13 residues. CDR3 DNA: TGTGCCAGCAGTTACTCGCGGGGATCTGGCTACACCTTC. It specifies CASSYSRGSGYTF.

The chain uses TRBV9 and TRBJ2-7; D is perhaps TRBD2 (5 bases). Trimming removed 4 bases at V and 5 bases at J, with 16 bases between. This CDR3 has 14 amino acids. Germline values: CDR1 SGDLS, CDR2 YYNGEE. The CDR3 DNA is TGTGCCAGCAGCCCCCGGGCAGTGAGGGACGAGCAGTACTTC. Translation: CASSPRAVRDEQYF.

This clone is a singleton in its sample. The rearrangement joins TRBV6-5 to TRBJ2-7; D is perhaps TRBD1 (6 bases). This CDR3 has 13 amino acids. The germline V gene encodes CDR1 MNHEY and CDR2 SVGAGI. The V and J ends lost 2 bases and 1 base respectively, with 6 bases between them. CDR3: CASSYQGSYEQYF. In DNA, the CDR3 is TGTGCCAGCAGTTACCAGGGGTCCTACGAGCAGTACTTC.

This rearrangement joins TRBV9 to TRBJ2-7, with D possibly matching TRBD1 (5 bases). This CDR3 spans 13 amino acids. CDR1 and CDR2 from the germline V gene are SGDLS and YYNGEE. The V end lost 6 bases, the J end lost 2 bases, and 12 bases lay between the germline ends. In nucleotides, the CDR3 is TGTGCCAGCATCTACAGGTCGACCTACGAGCAGTACTTC. This encodes CASIYRSTYEQYF.

The V and J genes are TRBV7-8 and TRBJ2-2; 11 bases match TRBD2. The V and J ends lost 5 bases and 4 bases, in that order; junction bases with no gene match: 3. Germline lookup yields CDR1 SGHVS and CDR2 FQNEAQ. The CDR3 is made up of 15 amino acids. As DNA, the CDR3 is TGTGCCAGCAGCCAAGGACTAGCGGGCACCGGGGAGCTGTTTTTT. Translated: CASSQGLAGTGELFF.

This chain links TRBV5-4 with TRBJ1-1, with D possibly matching TRBD1 (5 bases). Per the germline V gene, CDR1 is SGHNT and CDR2 is YYREEE (reference sequence). The CDR3 is 15 amino acids. V lost 4 bases and J 1 base, leaving 14 bases between the germline ends. For the CDR3, the DNA is TGTGCCAGCAGCCCTTACTTAGGACAGAACACTGAAGCTTTCTTT. Protein product: CASSPYLGQNTEAFF.

The table lists this clone with a count of one. The genes are TRBV29-1 and TRBJ2-7; possible D gene TRBD2, 5 bases. This CDR3 has 10 residues. V lost 2 bases to trimming and J lost 6 bases, with 5 bases between them. The germline CDR1 and CDR2 sequences are SQVTM and ANQGSEA. Written as DNA, the CDR3 is TGCAGCGTTGAAAGCGGCGAGCAGTACTTC. Amino acids: CSVESGEQYF.

The chain combines TRBV5-4 with TRBJ1-1, with D perhaps TRBD1 (5 bases). CDR1 and CDR2 (germline): SGHNT, YYREEE (reference sequence). CDR3 size: 16 residues. V lost 3 bases to trimming and J lost 1 base, with 16 bases between them. CDR3 sequence (DNA): TGTGCCAGCAGCTCCCGAGGACAAAGGGGGAACACTGAAGCTTTCTTT. Its protein is CASSSRGQRGNTEAFF.

The chain links TRBV2 to TRBJ1-1; TRBD1 aligns across 7 bases. This CDR3 region has 14 residues. Germline V gene lookup returns CDR1 SNHLY and CDR2 FYNNEI. After removal of 7 bases from V and 1 base from J, the junction contained 6 bases not matched to a gene. Here the CDR3 DNA reads TGTGCCAGCATCAAGGGGGCGAGGAACACTGAAGCTTTCTTT. Translating gives CASIKGARNTEAFF.

V gene TRBV5-6 combines with J gene TRBJ2-7; TRBD1 aligns across 8 bases. V gave up 2 bases and J gave up 10 bases; unmatched junction bases: 8. Per the germline V gene, CDR1 is SGHDT and CDR2 is YYEEEE. The length of the CDR3 is 13 residues. Here the CDR3 reads CASSFGQGGRQYF. The CDR3 nucleotides read TGTGCCAGCAGCTTTGGACAGGGAGGTCGACAGTACTTC.

The rearrangement uses TRBV19 and TRBJ1-5, with D possibly being TRBD1 (5 bases). The CDR3 contains 16 residues. CDR1 is LNHDA and CDR2 is SQIVND in the germline V gene (reference sequence). V was clipped by 3 bases and J by 9 bases, with 21 bases between them. CDR3: CASSIPSLEGYSPQHF. In nucleotides, the CDR3 is TGTGCCAGTAGTATCCCCTCCCTGGAGGGGTATTCGCCCCAGCATTTT.

The chain employs TRBV2 and TRBJ2-7, with a possible D match to TRBD1 (6 bases). CDR1 and CDR2 (germline): SNHLY, FYNNEI. This CDR3 region has 14 residues. Trimming stripped 1 base from V and 6 bases from J, with 13 bases between. The CDR3 here is CASSEVSRGSEQYF. CDR3 DNA sequence: TGTGCCAGCAGTGAAGTGAGCAGGGGATCCGAGCAGTACTTC.

The gene calls are TRBV6-5 and TRBJ1-2, with a possible D match to TRBD1 (6 bases). The ends were cut back, 4 bases at V and 3 bases at J, with 15 bases in the middle. This CDR3 spans 15 amino acids. Germline lookup yields CDR1 MNHEY and CDR2 SVGAGI. The CDR3 sequence is CASSSRARGDYGYTF. The CDR3 nucleotides are TGTGCCAGCAGTTCAAGGGCCAGGGGAGACTATGGCTACACCTTC.

The chain recombines TRBV6-1 with TRBJ1-2, with TRBD1 matching over 9 bases. Germline CDR1 reads MNHNS; CDR2 reads SASEGT. The V gene end was trimmed by 6 bases and the J gene end by 7 bases; junction bases not matched to a gene: 9. The CDR3 sequence is 14 residues long. In nucleotides, the CDR3 is TGTGCCAGCAGACCACCGGGACAGGGAGCTGGCTACACCTTC. Translating it yields CASRPPGQGAGYTF.

The genes are TRBV2 and TRBJ2-5; 7 nucleotides match TRBD2. V shed 8 bases and J 7 bases; nucleotides not matched to a gene: 13. The V gene's germline CDR1 is SNHLY and CDR2 FYNNEI. The CDR3 consists of 14 residues. CDR3 loop: CASDSRGLGGTQYF. The CDR3 bases are TGTGCCAGCGACAGCCGAGGACTAGGCGGGACCCAGTACTTC.

V and J are TRBV5-1 and TRBJ1-5, with D maybe TRBD1 (5 bases). The CDR3 contains 14 residues. The germline gives CDR1 SGHRS, CDR2 YFSETQ. V was trimmed by 2 bases and J by 7 bases, leaving 13 bases between them. Written as DNA, the CDR3 is TGCGCCAGCAGCTTCGGGACCACTAGCCAGCCCCAGCATTTT. This sequence encodes CASSFGTTSQPQHF.

The chain joins TRBV9 to TRBJ2-1; the D gene is possibly TRBD1 (6 bases). Germline CDR1 and CDR2: SGDLS and YYNGEE. Trimming left V 4 bases short and J 5 bases short, with 19 bases between. The CDR3 totals 16 residues. The CDR3 reads CASSPDPRGRDNEQFF. CDR3 nucleotides: TGTGCCAGCAGCCCCGACCCCAGGGGCCGGGACAATGAGCAGTTCTTC.

The CDR3 DNA sequence: TGCAGCGTTGTGGGTAGGGAGTACGAGCAGTACTTC. Translating gives CSVVGREYEQYF. This sequence joins TRBV29-1 and TRBJ2-7, with TRBD2 as a possible D gene (5 bases). The CDR3 sequence is 12 residues long. V gave up 4 bases and J gave up 4 bases, with 11 bases separating them. Per the germline V gene, CDR1 is SQVTM and CDR2 is ANQGSEA.

The rearrangement uses TRBV6-1 and TRBJ2-7, with 7 nucleotides matching TRBD1. The CDR3 has 15 amino acids. Germline-derived CDR1 and CDR2 are MNHNS and SASEGT. Germline trimming cut 5 bases from V and 3 bases from J; bases unmatched to any gene: 10. CDR3 DNA sequence: TGTGCCAGCAGTCCCTTTCGACAGGGACGCTACGAGCAGTACTTC. Its translation: CASSPFRQGRYEQYF.

The CDR3 protein is CASTRPDRATEAFF. In nucleotides, the CDR3 is TGTGCCAGCACGCGACCGGACAGGGCGACTGAAGCTTTCTTT. The chain recombines TRBV28 with TRBJ1-1; 8 positions match TRBD1. Germline trimming cut 7 bases from V and 5 bases from J; bases unmatched to any gene: 9. This CDR3 spans 14 amino acids. Germline CDR1 MDHEN, CDR2 SYDVKM.